This T cell receptor beta chain originates from a study of blood T cell repertoires in COVID-19. The wider study: The study drew acute and convalescent COVID-19 samples from the United States, Italy and Spain. The analysed material was cDNA or gDNA that came from T cells, B-cell-depleted T cells, or PBMCs.

Per the germline V gene, CDR1 is LNHDA and CDR2 is SQIVND (reference sequence). CDR3 size: 14 residues. Trimming cost V 6 bases and J 5 bases; bases outside gene matches: 2. Per the authors' pipeline: Estimated nucleated cell counts came from reference gene primer amplification. The data were produced by immunoSEQ multiplex PCR, yet TCRdb's version contains in-frame clones alone and is incomplete. V and J calls plus clone size are reproduced from that table; the DNA served to infer D and trimming. The table lists under 200,000 clones, roughly four fifths of them singletons. Sequenced input: peripheral blood. This receptor was obtained from a woman aged 80 or over with COVID-19, enrolled during active disease. This chain uses TRBV19 with TRBJ2-2, with 11 positions matching TRBD2. The DNA for the CDR3 is TGTGCCAGTAGACTAGCGGGGGAAACCGGGGAGCTGTTTTTT. It encodes CASRLAGETGELFF.